These 10 T cell receptor beta chains originate from one sample sequenced in a study of CD8 T cells in Susac syndrome (dated by TCRdb to 2018 to 2020). Receptors were amplified or captured by the immunoSEQ multiplex PCR assay. RNA was extracted with the RNeasy kit and about 0.5 to 1 ug was reverse transcribed using random hexamers. The raw public data were reprocessed by TCRdb itself: fastp quality trimming at Q25, MiXCR clonotype calling, in-frame beta chains only. Merged by CDR3 protein, the rows form single entries marked with the most common genes and DNA. Across this sample there are about 200,000 distinct CDR3 sequences, with roughly nine tenths seen only once. Together, the top ten hold around 0.085% of the sample. The source material was CD4+ T cells from PBMCs. These receptors all stem from a human donor with Susac syndrome.

The genes are TRBV3-1 and TRBJ2-5; no definite D call. CDR1 is LGHDT, CDR2 YNNKEL, per germline (reference sequence). The CDR3 loop spans 14 amino acids. The V gene lost 4 bases and the J gene lost 3 bases, with 12 bases spanning the gap. CDR3 in amino acids: CASSLNGGKETQYF. CDR3 in DNA: TGTGCCAGCAGCCTGAACGGCGGAAAAGAGACCCAGTACTTC.

The J gene is TRBJ1-3, the V gene TRBV6-1; maybe TRBD1 (6 bases). The V gene's germline CDR1 is MNHNS and CDR2 SASEGT. CDR3 length equals 17 residues. V was trimmed by 5 bases and J by 1 base, leaving 18 bases between them. This CDR3 is CASSNYREKRSGNTIYF. As DNA, the CDR3 is TGTGCCAGCAGTAATTACAGGGAGAAGAGGTCTGGAAACACCATATATTTT.

This sequence joins TRBV20-1 and TRBJ2-7; TRBD2 aligns across 7 bases. V gave up 1 base and J gave up 4 bases; unmatched junction bases: 10. The CDR3 totals 15 residues. Germline assignment: CDR1 DFQATT and CDR2 SNEGSKA (reference sequence). This CDR3 reads CSARGTGGGMYEQYF. For the CDR3, the DNA is TGCAGTGCTAGAGGCACGGGGGGAGGGATGTACGAGCAGTACTTC.

V usage is TRBV29-1 and J usage is TRBJ2-5, with D possibly TRBD2 on 5 matching bases. This CDR3 is 11 amino acids long. V was shortened by 2 bases and J by 5 bases, with 6 bases between the two germline ends. From germline, CDR1 is SQVTM and CDR2 ANQGSEA. DNA for the CDR3: TGCAGCGTTGAATCGGGGGAGACCCAGTACTTC. As protein: CSVESGETQYF.

This chain joins TRBV27 and TRBJ2-4, with 8 bases lining up with TRBD1. Germline values: CDR1 MNHEY, CDR2 SMNVEV (reference sequence). Trimming took 6 bases from V and 1 from J; bases not matched to a gene: 5. This CDR3 comprises 15 residues. The CDR3 DNA sequence: TGTGCCAGCAGGTCGGACAGGGCGGCCAAAAACATTCAGTACTTC. Its protein product is CASRSDRAAKNIQYF.

The rearrangement uses TRBV7-8 and TRBJ1-5; D might be TRBD1 (6 bases). Trimming pared 5 bases from V and 0 bases from J, leaving 14 bases between. CDR1 SGHVS and CDR2 FQNEAQ come from the germline V gene. CDR3 length: 16 residues. CDR3 nucleotides: TGTGCCAGCAGCCTACAGGGATCTTTTAGCAATCAGCCCCAGCATTTT. Translation: CASSLQGSFSNQPQHF.

V and J are TRBV20-1 and TRBJ2-5, with 10 bases identical to TRBD2. The trim removed 3 bases at V and 0 bases at J, leaving 10 bases unmatched. Per the germline V gene, CDR1 is DFQATT and CDR2 is SNEGSKA (reference sequence). CDR3 length equals 17 residues. CDR3 sequence: CSASSASGGGYQETQYF. CDR3 in DNA: TGCAGTGCTAGTAGCGCTAGCGGGGGAGGGTACCAAGAGACCCAGTACTTC.

V usage is TRBV7-9 and J usage is TRBJ2-7; TRBD1 matches at 7 bases. V gave up 5 bases and J gave up 2 bases; unmatched junction bases: 9. The CDR3 spans 15 residues. In germline, CDR1 is SEHNR, CDR2 FQNEAQ (reference sequence). CDR3 protein: CASSRTTGTTYEQYF. Here the CDR3 DNA reads TGTGCCAGCAGCAGGACGACAGGGACAACCTACGAGCAGTACTTC. Drawing the rest from reference TRBV7-9 and TRBJ2-7, the complete variable domain is DTGVSQNPRHKITKRGQNVTFRCDPISEHNRLYWYRQTLGQGPEFLTYFQNEAQLEKSRLLSDRFSAERPKGSFSTLEIQRTEQGDSAMYLCASSRTTGTTYEQYFGPGTRLTVT.

This sequence joins TRBV10-3 and TRBJ1-1; tentatively, D is TRBD1 (5 bases). The CDR3 is 13 amino acids. The germline V gene has CDR1 ENHRY and CDR2 SYGVKD. The V end lost 2 bases, the J end lost 7 bases, and 11 bases lay between the germline ends. The chain's CDR3 is CAISENPTDEAFF. CDR3 DNA: TGTGCCATCAGTGAGAACCCGACAGATGAAGCTTTCTTT.

V gene TRBV6-5 combines with J gene TRBJ2-1, with D possibly being TRBD1 (6 bases). Trimming took off 0 bases at V and 3 bases at J, with 9 bases between the two ends. CDR3 length: 15 residues. Germline V CDR1 and CDR2: MNHEY, SVGAGI. The CDR3 coding sequence is TGTGCCAGCAGTTACTCGCCAGGGGACTACAATGAGCAGTTCTTC. Amino acid sequence: CASSYSPGDYNEQFF.